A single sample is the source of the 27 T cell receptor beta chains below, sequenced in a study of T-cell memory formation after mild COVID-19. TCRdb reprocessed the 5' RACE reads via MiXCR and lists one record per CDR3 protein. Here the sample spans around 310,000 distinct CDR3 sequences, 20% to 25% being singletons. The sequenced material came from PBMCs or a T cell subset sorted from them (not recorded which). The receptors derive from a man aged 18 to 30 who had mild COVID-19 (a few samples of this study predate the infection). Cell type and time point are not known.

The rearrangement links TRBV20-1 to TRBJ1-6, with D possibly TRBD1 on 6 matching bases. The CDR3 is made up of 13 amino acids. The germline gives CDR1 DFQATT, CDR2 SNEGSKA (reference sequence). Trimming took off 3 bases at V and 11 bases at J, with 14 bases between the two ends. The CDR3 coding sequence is TGCAGTGCTAGCCGGGGGCCGGGGGCACCCCTCCACTTT. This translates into CSASRGPGAPLHF.

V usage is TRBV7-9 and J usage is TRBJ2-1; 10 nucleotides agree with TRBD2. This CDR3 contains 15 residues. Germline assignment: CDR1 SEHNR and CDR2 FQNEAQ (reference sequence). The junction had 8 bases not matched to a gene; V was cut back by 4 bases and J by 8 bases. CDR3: CASSSPASGGHEQFF. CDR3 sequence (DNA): TGTGCCAGCAGCTCCCCAGCTAGCGGGGGCCATGAGCAGTTCTTC.

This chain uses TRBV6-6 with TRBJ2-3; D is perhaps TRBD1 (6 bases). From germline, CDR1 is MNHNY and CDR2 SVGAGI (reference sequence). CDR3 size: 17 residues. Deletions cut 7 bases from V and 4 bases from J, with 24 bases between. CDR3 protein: CASNPEGWGPDADTQYF. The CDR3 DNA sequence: TGTGCCAGCAATCCCGAGGGCTGGGGGCCAGACGCAGATACGCAGTATTTT.

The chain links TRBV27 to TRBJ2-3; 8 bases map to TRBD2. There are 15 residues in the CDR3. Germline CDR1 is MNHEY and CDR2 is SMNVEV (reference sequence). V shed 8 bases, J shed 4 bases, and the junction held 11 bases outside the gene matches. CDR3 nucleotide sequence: TGTGCCAGCTCACCCGGGGGGGGACTGGCAGATACGCAGTATTTT. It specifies CASSPGGGLADTQYF.

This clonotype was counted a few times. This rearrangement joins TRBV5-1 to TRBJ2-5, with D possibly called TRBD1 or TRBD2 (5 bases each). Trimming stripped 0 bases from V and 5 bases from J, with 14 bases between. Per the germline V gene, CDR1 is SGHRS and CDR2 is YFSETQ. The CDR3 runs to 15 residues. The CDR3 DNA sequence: TGCGCCAGCAGCTTGGCCGGGGCTAGTCGGGAGACCCAGTACTTC. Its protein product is CASSLAGASRETQYF. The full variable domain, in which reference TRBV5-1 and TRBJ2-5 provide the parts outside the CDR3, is KAGVTQTPRYLIKTRGQQVTLSCSPISGHRSVSWYQQTPGQGLQFLFEYFSETQRNKGNFPGRFSGRQFSNSRSEMNVSTLELGDSALYLCASSLAGASRETQYFGPGTRLLVL.

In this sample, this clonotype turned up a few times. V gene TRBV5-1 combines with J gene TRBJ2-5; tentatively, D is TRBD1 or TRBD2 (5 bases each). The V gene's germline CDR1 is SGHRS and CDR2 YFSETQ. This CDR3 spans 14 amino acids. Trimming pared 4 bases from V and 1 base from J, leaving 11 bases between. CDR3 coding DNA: TGCGCCAGCAGCCCTGGGGACGCCCAAGAGACCCAGTACTTC. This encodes CASSPGDAQETQYF.

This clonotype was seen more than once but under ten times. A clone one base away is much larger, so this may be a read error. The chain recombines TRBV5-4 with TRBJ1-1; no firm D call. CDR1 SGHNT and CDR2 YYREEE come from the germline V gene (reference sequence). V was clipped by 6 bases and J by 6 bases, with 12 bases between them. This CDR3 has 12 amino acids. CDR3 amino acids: CASMAETSEAFF. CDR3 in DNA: TGTGCCAGCATGGCTGAGACCTCTGAAGCTTTCTTT.

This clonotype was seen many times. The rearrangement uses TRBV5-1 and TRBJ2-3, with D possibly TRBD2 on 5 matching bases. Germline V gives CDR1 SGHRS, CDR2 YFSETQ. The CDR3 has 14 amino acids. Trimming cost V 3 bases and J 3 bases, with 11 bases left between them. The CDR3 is CASSSRGETDTQYF. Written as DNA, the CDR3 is TGCGCCAGCAGCTCCCGGGGTGAGACAGATACGCAGTATTTT.

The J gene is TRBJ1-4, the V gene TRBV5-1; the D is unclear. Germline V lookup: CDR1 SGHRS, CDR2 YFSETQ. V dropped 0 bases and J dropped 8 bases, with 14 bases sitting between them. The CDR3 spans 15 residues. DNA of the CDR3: TGCGCCAGCAGCTTGGGGCCCGGACTTGGGGAAAAACTGTTTTTT. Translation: CASSLGPGLGEKLFF.

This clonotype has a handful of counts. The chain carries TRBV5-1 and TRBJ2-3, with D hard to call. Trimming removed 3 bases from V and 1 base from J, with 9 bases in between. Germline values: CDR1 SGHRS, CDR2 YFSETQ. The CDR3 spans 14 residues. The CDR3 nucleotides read TGCGCCAGCAGCTCTGACCTGGGCACAGATACGCAGTATTTT. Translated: CASSSDLGTDTQYF.

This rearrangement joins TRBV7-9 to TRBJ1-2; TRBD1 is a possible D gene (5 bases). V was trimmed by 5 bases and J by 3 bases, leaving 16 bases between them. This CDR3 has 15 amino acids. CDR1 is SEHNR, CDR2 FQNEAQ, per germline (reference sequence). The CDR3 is CASSALGWGDYGYTF. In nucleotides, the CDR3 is TGTGCCAGCAGCGCGCTGGGATGGGGGGACTATGGCTACACCTTC.

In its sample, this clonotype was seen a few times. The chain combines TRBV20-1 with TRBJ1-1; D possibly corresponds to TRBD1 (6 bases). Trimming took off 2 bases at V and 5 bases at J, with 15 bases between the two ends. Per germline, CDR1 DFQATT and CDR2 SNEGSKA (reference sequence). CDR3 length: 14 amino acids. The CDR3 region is CSARKGGIGTEAFF. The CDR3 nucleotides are TGCAGTGCTAGAAAGGGGGGAATAGGGACTGAAGCTTTCTTT.

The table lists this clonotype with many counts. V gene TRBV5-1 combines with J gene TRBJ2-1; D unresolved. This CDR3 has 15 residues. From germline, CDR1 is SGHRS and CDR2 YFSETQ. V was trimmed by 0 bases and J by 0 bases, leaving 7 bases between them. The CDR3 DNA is TGCGCCAGCAGCTTGGCCCTACTCTCCTACAATGAGCAGTTCTTC. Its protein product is CASSLALLSYNEQFF.

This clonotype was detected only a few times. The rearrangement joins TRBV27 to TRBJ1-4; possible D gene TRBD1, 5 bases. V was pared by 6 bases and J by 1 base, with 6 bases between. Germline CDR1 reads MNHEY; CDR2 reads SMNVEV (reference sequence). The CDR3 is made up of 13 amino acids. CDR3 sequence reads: CASRRGTNEKLFF. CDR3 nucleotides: TGTGCCAGCAGGAGGGGAACTAATGAAAAACTGTTTTTT. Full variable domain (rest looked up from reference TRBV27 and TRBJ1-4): EAQVTQNPRYLITVTGKKLTVTCSQNMNHEYMSWYRQDPGLGLRQIYYSMNVEVTDKGDVPEGYKVSRKEKRNFPLILESPSPNQTSLYFCASRRGTNEKLFFGSGTQLSVL.

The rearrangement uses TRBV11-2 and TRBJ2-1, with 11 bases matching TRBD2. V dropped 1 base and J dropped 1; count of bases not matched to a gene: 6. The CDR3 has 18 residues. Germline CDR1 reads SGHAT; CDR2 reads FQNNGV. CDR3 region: CASSLGYLAGGSYNEQFF. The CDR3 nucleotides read TGTGCCAGCAGCTTAGGGTATTTAGCGGGGGGGTCCTACAATGAGCAGTTCTTC. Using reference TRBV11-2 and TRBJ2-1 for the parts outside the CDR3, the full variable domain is EAGVAQSPRYKIIEKRQSVAFWCNPISGHATLYWYQQILGQGPKLLIQFQNNGVVDDSQLPKDRFSAERLKGVDSTLKIQPAKLEDSAVYLCASSLGYLAGGSYNEQFFGPGTRLTVL.

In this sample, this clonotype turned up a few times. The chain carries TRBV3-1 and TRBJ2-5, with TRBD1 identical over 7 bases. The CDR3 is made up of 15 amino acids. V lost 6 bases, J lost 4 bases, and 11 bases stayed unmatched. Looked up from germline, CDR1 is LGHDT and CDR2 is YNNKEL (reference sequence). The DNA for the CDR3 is TGTGCCAGCAGACTCGGTAGGGGGCGCCGAGAGACCCAGTACTTC. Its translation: CASRLGRGRRETQYF.

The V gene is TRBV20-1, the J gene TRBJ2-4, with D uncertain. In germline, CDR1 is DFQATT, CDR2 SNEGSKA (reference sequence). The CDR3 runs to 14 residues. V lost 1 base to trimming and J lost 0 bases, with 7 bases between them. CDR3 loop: CSARGTVAKNIQYF. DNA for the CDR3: TGCAGTGCTAGAGGAACGGTAGCCAAAAACATTCAGTACTTC.

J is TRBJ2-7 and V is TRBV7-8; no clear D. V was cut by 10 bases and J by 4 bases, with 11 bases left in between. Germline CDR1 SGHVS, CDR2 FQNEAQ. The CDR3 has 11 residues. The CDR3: CAIQRGYEQYF. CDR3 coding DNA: TGTGCCATCCAGCGTGGGTACGAGCAGTACTTC.

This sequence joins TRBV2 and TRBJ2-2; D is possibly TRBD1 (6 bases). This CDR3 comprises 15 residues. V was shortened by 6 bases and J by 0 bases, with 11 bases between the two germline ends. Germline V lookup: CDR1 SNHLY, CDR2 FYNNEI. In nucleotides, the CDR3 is TGTGCCAGCAGCGCCGGGACAACGAACACCGGGGAGCTGTTTTTT. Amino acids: CASSAGTTNTGELFF.

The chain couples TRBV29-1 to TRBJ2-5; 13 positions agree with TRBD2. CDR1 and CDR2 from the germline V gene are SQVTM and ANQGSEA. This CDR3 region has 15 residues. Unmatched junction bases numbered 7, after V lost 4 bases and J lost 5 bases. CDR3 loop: CSVARTSGGLETQYF. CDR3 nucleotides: TGCAGCGTTGCCAGGACTAGCGGGGGCCTGGAGACCCAGTACTTC.

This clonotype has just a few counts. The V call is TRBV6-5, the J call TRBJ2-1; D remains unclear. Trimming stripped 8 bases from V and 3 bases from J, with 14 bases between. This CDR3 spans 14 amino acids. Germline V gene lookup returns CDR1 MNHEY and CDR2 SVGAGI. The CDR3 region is CASAVGVNYNEQFF. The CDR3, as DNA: TGTGCCAGCGCGGTGGGTGTTAACTACAATGAGCAGTTCTTC.

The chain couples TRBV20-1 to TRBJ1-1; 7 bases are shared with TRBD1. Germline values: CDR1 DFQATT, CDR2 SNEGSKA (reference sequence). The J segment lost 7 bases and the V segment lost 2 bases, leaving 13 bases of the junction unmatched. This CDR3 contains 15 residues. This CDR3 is CSARSLRQGANEAFF. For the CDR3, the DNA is TGCAGTGCTAGATCCCTAAGACAGGGCGCCAATGAAGCTTTCTTT.

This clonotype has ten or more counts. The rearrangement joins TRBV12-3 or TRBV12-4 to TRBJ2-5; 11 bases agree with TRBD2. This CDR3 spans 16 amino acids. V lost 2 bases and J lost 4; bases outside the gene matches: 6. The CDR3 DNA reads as TGTGCCAGCAGTTTATGGCCTAGCGGGGGGAGAGAGACCCAGTACTTC. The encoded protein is CASSLWPSGGRETQYF.

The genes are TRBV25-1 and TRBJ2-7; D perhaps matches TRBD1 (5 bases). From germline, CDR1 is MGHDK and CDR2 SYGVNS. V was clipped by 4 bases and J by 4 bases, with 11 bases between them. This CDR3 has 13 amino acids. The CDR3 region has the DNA TGTGCCAGCAGTGTCGACAGTGAGTACGAGCAGTACTTC. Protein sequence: CASSVDSEYEQYF.

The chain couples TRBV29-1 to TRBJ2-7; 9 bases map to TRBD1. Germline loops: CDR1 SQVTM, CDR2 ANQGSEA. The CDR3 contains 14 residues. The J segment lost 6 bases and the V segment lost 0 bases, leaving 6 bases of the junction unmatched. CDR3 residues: CSVEDSGTGSEQYF. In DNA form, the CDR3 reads TGCAGCGTTGAAGACTCCGGGACAGGGAGCGAGCAGTACTTC.

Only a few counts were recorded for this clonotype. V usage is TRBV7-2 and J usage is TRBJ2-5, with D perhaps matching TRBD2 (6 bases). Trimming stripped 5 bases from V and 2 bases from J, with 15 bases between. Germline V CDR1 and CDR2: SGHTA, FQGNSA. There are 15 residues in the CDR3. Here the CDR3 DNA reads TGTGCCAGCAGCCCGGGGCGGGGTTGGCAAGAGACCCAGTACTTC. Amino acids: CASSPGRGWQETQYF. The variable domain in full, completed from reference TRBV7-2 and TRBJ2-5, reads GAGVSQSPSNKVTEKGKDVELRCDPISGHTALYWYRQSLGQGLEFLIYFQGNSAPDKSGLPSDRFSAERTGGSVSTLTIQRTQQEDSAVYLCASSPGRGWQETQYFGPGTRLLVL.

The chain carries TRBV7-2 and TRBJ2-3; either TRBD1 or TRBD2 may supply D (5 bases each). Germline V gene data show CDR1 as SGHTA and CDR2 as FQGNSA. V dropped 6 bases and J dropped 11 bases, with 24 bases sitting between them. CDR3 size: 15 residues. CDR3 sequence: CASSWTPDIAGGQYF. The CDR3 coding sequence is TGTGCCAGCAGTTGGACCCCGGACATTGCGGGCGGGCAGTATTTT.